This T cell receptor beta chain was documented in a study of tumor and adjacent non-tumor tissue in lung cancer. Study background: There were some 11 adenocarcinoma, a couple of squamous cell carcinoma and 1 small cell lung cancer cases.

This clonotype has a count of ten or more. This sample's RNA came from whole unsorted tissue. This non-tumor lung sample came from over 3 cm beyond the tumor edge. This CDR3 is 12 amino acids long. V gave up 6 bases and J gave up 5 bases, with 14 bases separating them. Germline CDR1 reads SQVTM; CDR2 reads ANQGSEA. A modified ARM-PCR protocol with three rounds of nested PCR amplified TCRbeta. Each CDR3 protein is one row after TCRdb ran MiXCR on the multiplex PCR reads. The sample consists of fewer than 55,000 distinct CDR3 sequences, roughly 62% of them appearing once. Sequences were obtained from distant non-tumor lung tissue. The rearrangement links TRBV29-1 to TRBJ2-7, with a weak D call TRBD1 (6 bases). The TCR comes from a woman in her forties with non-small cell lung cancer. The chain's CDR3 is CSVLTQGHEQYF. The CDR3 DNA sequence: TGCAGCGTGTTGACACAGGGCCACGAGCAGTACTTC.